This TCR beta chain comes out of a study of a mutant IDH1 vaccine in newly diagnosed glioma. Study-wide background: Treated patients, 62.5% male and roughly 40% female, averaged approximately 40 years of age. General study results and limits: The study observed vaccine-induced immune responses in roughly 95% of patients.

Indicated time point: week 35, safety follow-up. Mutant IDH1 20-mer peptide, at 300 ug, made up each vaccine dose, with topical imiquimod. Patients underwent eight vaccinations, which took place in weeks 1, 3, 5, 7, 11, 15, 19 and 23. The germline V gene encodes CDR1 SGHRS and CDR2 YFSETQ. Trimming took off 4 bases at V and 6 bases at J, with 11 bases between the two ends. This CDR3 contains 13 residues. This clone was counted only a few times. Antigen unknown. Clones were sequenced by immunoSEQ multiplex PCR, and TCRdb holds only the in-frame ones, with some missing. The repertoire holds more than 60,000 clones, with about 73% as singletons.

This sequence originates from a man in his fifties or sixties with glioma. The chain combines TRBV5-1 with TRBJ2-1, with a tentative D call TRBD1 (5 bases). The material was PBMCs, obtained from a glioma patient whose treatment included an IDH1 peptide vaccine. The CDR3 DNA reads TGCGCCAGCAGCCCCCCCGACAGCAATGAGCAGTTCTTC. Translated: CASSPPDSNEQFF.